A selection of T cell receptor beta chains follows, all from one sample in a study of cytomegalovirus exposure and HLA in healthy donors. TCRdb's copy holds only in-frame clones and misses some; the assay was immunoSEQ multiplex PCR. The repertoire holds 100,000 to 150,000 clones, with less than 90% as singletons. Sequenced input: PBMCs. Source of these receptors: a man aged 50-60 years in good health and CMV-seronegative. CDR3s include the opening cysteine and the closing phenylalanine or tryptophan. A D gene is named only where the DNA matches it firmly. Expanded clones are given a class, and other clones once, few, many or no size at all.

size	V	D	J	DNA	CDR3
-	TRBV19	TRBD2	TRBJ2-5	TGTGCCAGTAGGACCACTAGCGGGGGGGACCCGCGGACCCAGTACTTC	CASRTTSGGDPRTQYF
-	TRBV18	-	TRBJ1-1	TGTGCCAGCTCACCACCCGGGGTGAACACTGAAGCTTTCTTT	CASSPPGVNTEAFF
-	TRBV18	-	TRBJ1-1	TGTGCCAGCTCAGCTGACACCGGGGCTGAAGCTTTCTTT	CASSADTGAEAFF
-	TRBV30	-	TRBJ2-7	TGTGCCTGGAGGGACAGATTTTTAAGGGAGCAGTACTTC	CAWRDRFLREQYF
-	TRBV6-1	-	TRBJ2-2	TGTGCCGGCAGTATTGGGGGCGCCGGCACCGGGGAGCTGTTTTTT	CAGSIGGAGTGELFF
-	TRBV7-3	TRBD2	TRBJ2-2	TGTGCCAGCAGCTTAACTGGCGGGAGGGGCGGCGGGGAGCTGTTTTTT	CASSLTGGRGGGELFF
few	TRBV19	TRBD2	TRBJ2-5	TGTGCCAGTAGGCCCCCGGGACTAGCGGGATTGGAGACCCAGTACTTC	CASRPPGLAGLETQYF
-	TRBV7-3	TRBD1	TRBJ2-5	TGTGCCAGCAGCCCCGGGACAGGGTTCGAGACCCAGTACTTC	CASSPGTGFETQYF
-	TRBV11-2	-	TRBJ1-1	TGTGCCAGCCTCCGGGTGAACACTGAAGCTTTCTTT	CASLRVNTEAFF
once	TRBV7-9	TRBD2	TRBJ2-7	TGTGCCAGCAGCTTACCCCTAGCGGGAGGGCCCTCCTCCTACGAGCAGTACTTC	CASSLPLAGGPSSYEQYF
-	TRBV2	-	TRBJ2-2	TGTGCCAGCAGTGTCGGGGTATACGGGGAGCTGTTTTTT	CASSVGVYGELFF
once	TRBV28	TRBD1	TRBJ1-5	TGTGCCAGCAGTTTCGAGCAGGGGGCGAGTCCAAGCAATCAGCCCCAGCATTTT	CASSFEQGASPSNQPQHF
-	TRBV7-2	TRBD2	TRBJ2-1	TGTGCCAGCAGCCGCCGACTAGCGGGGGGGGGCAATGAGCAGTTCTTC	CASSRRLAGGGNEQFF
-	TRBV18	-	TRBJ1-5	TGTGCCAGCTCACCGTCGGGCGAATCAGGGTCCCAGCATTTT	CASSPSGESGSQHF
-	TRBV5-8	TRBD1	TRBJ2-5	TGTGCCAGCAGCCAGGGGACAGGAAATACGGAGACCCAGTACTTC	CASSQGTGNTETQYF
-	TRBV5-5	-	TRBJ1-1	TGTGCCAGCAGCTTCGGAGAAAGCTTTGAAGCTTTCTTT	CASSFGESFEAFF
-	TRBV28	TRBD1	TRBJ1-5	TGTGCCAGCAGGACAGGGGGTCAGCCCCAGCATTTT	CASRTGGQPQHF
-	TRBV7-9	TRBD1	TRBJ2-7	TGTGCCAGCAGCTTACCCGACAGGGGTGCCTACGAGCAGTACTTC	CASSLPDRGAYEQYF
once	TRBV6-5	TRBD1	TRBJ1-2	TGTGCCAGCAGTTTTACAGGGGCTGGGGGCTACACCTTC	CASSFTGAGGYTF
few	TRBV13	-	TRBJ1-1	TGTGCCAGCAGCTTATCGGGGGGTGGAACTGAAGCTTTCTTT	CASSLSGGGTEAFF
-	TRBV29-1	TRBD2	TRBJ2-7	TGCAGCGTTGGAGGGAGGGATACCTACGAGCAGTACTTC	CSVGGRDTYEQYF
-	TRBV18	-	TRBJ1-1	TGTGCCAGCTCACCATCCGACAGGAACACTGAAGCTTTCTTT	CASSPSDRNTEAFF
-	TRBV11-2	-	TRBJ2-2	TGTGCCAGCAGCTTCCCGGCTAATCAGAGGACCGGGGAGCTGTTTTTT	CASSFPANQRTGELFF
-	TRBV5-4	TRBD2	TRBJ2-7	TGTGCCAGCAGTTGGGGACTAGCGGAGAGCTCCTACGAGCAGTACTTC	CASSWGLAESSYEQYF
-	TRBV30	TRBD1	TRBJ2-7	TGTGCCTGGAGTGTGAGACAGGGGGCTGGCGAGCAGTACTTC	CAWSVRQGAGEQYF